The 28 T cell receptor beta chains given below trace back to one sample, sequenced in a study of CD8+ T cells in alopecia areata. Extraction and reverse transcription of RNA yielded cDNA as the sequencing template. Sequencing used immunoSEQ multiplex PCR; TCRdb keeps in-frame clones, though not all of them. This table holds about 42,000 clones, around three fifths found once. Treatment noted: oral pan-JAK inhibitor, 5-10 mg twice daily. Here the sequenced sample was CD8+ T cells sorted from blood, taken at week 4, from a patient treated with tofacitinib. The receptors stem from a human donor with alopecia areata.

The chain couples TRBV4-3 to TRBJ2-7; tentatively, D is TRBD2 (5 bases). Germline V gene lookup returns CDR1 LGHNA and CDR2 YSLEER. Between the trimmed V and J ends, which lost 1 base and 3 bases, there was a span of 22 bases. This CDR3 has 18 residues. The CDR3: CASSQGWLGQGGGYEQYF. CDR3 bases: TGCGCCAGCAGCCAAGGCTGGCTTGGGCAAGGAGGAGGCTACGAGCAGTACTTC.

This clone showed up just a few times. This chain links TRBV29-1 with TRBJ1-4; D perhaps matches TRBD1 (6 bases). Germline CDR1 is SQVTM and CDR2 is ANQGSEA. The V end lost 3 bases, the J end lost 5 bases, and 13 bases lay between the germline ends. CDR3 size: 14 residues. The CDR3 protein is CSVDPRGANEKLFF. The CDR3, as DNA: TGCAGCGTTGACCCCAGGGGAGCGAATGAAAAACTGTTTTTT.

This clone was observed a few times. The genes are TRBV29-1 and TRBJ1-2, with D possibly being TRBD1 (5 bases). Germline V CDR1 and CDR2: SQVTM, ANQGSEA. CDR3 length equals 13 residues. V gave up 4 bases and J gave up 2 bases, with 11 bases separating them. The CDR3 nucleotides are TGCAGCGTTGTGGGGGGTCAAAACTATGGCTACACCTTC. It specifies CSVVGGQNYGYTF.

The chain carries TRBV6-1 and TRBJ2-1; D not certain. Between the trimmed V and J ends, which lost 5 bases and 2 bases, there was a span of 13 bases. There are 15 residues in the CDR3. Germline loops: CDR1 MNHNS, CDR2 SASEGT. This CDR3 reads CASSPDLGTYNEQFF. CDR3 nucleotide sequence: TGTGCCAGCAGTCCCGATCTGGGGACCTACAATGAGCAGTTCTTC.

The chain is built from TRBV29-1 and TRBJ1-3, with 9 bases matching TRBD1. After removal of 4 bases from V and 0 bases from J, the junction contained 4 bases not matched to a gene. In germline, CDR1 is SQVTM, CDR2 ANQGSEA. The CDR3 runs 15 residues. CDR3 in DNA: TGCAGCGTTGTCGGGACAGGGAGCTCTGGAAACACCATATATTTT. Its protein is CSVVGTGSSGNTIYF. Complete variable domain (other parts from reference TRBV29-1 and TRBJ1-3): SAVISQKPSRDICQRGTSLTIQCQVDSQVTMMFWYRQQPGQSLTLIATANQGSEATYESGFVIDKFPISRPNLTFSTLTVSNMSPEDSSIYLCSVVGTGSSGNTIYFGEGSWLTVV.

This clone was detected only a few times. CDR3 loop: CASSGQSGARTGELFF. CDR3 DNA: TGTGCCAGCAGTGGGCAGAGCGGGGCAAGGACCGGGGAGCTGTTTTTT. V is TRBV27 and J is TRBJ2-2, with 7 positions matching TRBD2. The trim removed 5 bases at V and 5 bases at J, leaving 11 bases unmatched. The CDR3 loop spans 16 amino acids. Germline CDR1 reads MNHEY; CDR2 reads SMNVEV (reference sequence).

This chain links TRBV7-9 with TRBJ2-7; 7 bases line up with TRBD2. There are 15 residues in the CDR3. J lost 3 bases, V lost 1 base, and 6 bases had no gene match. Germline V CDR1 and CDR2: SEHNR, FQNEAQ (reference sequence). The CDR3 DNA sequence: TGTGCCAGCAGCTTAGACGGGGGGTCGGTCTACGAGCAGTACTTC. Its translation is CASSLDGGSVYEQYF. Drawing the rest from reference TRBV7-9 and TRBJ2-7, the complete variable domain is DTGVSQNPRHKITKRGQNVTFRCDPISEHNRLYWYRQTLGQGPEFLTYFQNEAQLEKSRLLSDRFSAERPKGSFSTLEIQRTEQGDSAMYLCASSLDGGSVYEQYFGPGTRLTVT.

This clone was counted only a few times. V gene TRBV29-1 combines with J gene TRBJ1-5; D gene unclear. Trimming stripped 6 bases from V and 2 bases from J, with 8 bases between. This CDR3 has 12 amino acids. The germline V gene encodes CDR1 SQVTM and CDR2 ANQGSEA. DNA for the CDR3: TGCAGCGTCCTGGACGGCAATCAGCCCCAGCATTTT. Residues: CSVLDGNQPQHF. Supplemented by reference TRBV29-1 and TRBJ1-5, the full variable domain reads SAVISQKPSRDICQRGTSLTIQCQVDSQVTMMFWYRQQPGQSLTLIATANQGSEATYESGFVIDKFPISRPNLTFSTLTVSNMSPEDSSIYLCSVLDGNQPQHFGDGTRLSIL.

This clone was observed a few times. The chain combines TRBV23-1 with TRBJ1-5; 7 nucleotides line up with TRBD1. TRBV23-1 is classed as an ORF, of uncertain function. V lost 5 bases to trimming and J lost 4 bases; unmatched junction nucleotides: 8. This CDR3 is 15 amino acids long. The CDR3 is CASSKTGTRNQPQHF. The CDR3 nucleotides are TGCGCCAGCAGTAAGACAGGGACTAGGAATCAGCCCCAGCATTTT.

V gene TRBV30 combines with J gene TRBJ1-5; D gene ambiguous. The CDR3 loop spans 12 amino acids. Germline V CDR1 and CDR2: GTSNPN, SVGIG (reference sequence). Deletions cut 1 base from V and 4 bases from J, with 5 bases between. The CDR3: CAWSDGNQPQHF. In nucleotides, the CDR3 is TGTGCCTGGAGTGATGGGAATCAGCCCCAGCATTTT.

This chain links TRBV9 with TRBJ2-1; D may be TRBD1 (6 bases). V was shortened by 4 bases and J by 8 bases, with 22 bases between the two germline ends. The CDR3 has 16 amino acids. Germline CDR1 reads SGDLS; CDR2 reads YYNGEE. CDR3: CASSTLDRPLNDEQFF. The CDR3 coding sequence is TGTGCCAGCAGCACCTTAGACAGGCCCCTGAACGATGAGCAGTTCTTC.

The gene calls are TRBV9 and TRBJ2-2, with unresolved D. This CDR3 is built from 13 residues. Germline CDR1 is SGDLS and CDR2 is YYNGEE. The V gene lost 4 bases and the J gene lost 7 bases, with 11 bases spanning the gap. Here the CDR3 DNA reads TGTGCCAGCAGCCCCAATCTAGTCGGGGAGCTGTTTTTT. This encodes CASSPNLVGELFF.

This chain links TRBV7-2 with TRBJ2-1, with a possible D match to TRBD1 (6 bases). The CDR3 is 16 amino acids. Trimming took off 1 base at V and 4 bases at J, with 14 bases between the two ends. The V gene's germline CDR1 is SGHTA and CDR2 FQGNSA. CDR3 sequence reads: CASSLDMRGLYNEQFF. For the CDR3, the DNA is TGTGCCAGCAGCTTAGATATGAGGGGGTTGTACAATGAGCAGTTCTTC.

The V call is TRBV15, the J call TRBJ2-4; D is unclear. Germline V gives CDR1 LNHNV, CDR2 YYDKDF (reference sequence). The CDR3 totals 13 residues. The ends were cut back, 3 bases at V and 6 bases at J, with 9 bases in the middle. This CDR3 is CATSRDRGNIQYF. The CDR3 coding sequence is TGTGCCACCAGCAGGGACCGAGGAAACATTCAGTACTTC.

This clone was seen only a few times. The CDR3 DNA is TGCAGCGTTGGAACAGGGGAGGGGGATCAGCCCCAGCATTTT. Protein sequence: CSVGTGEGDQPQHF. The chain employs TRBV29-1 and TRBJ1-5, with 7 bases that match TRBD1. V lost 4 bases, J lost 5 bases, and 8 bases stayed unmatched. The CDR3 is 14 residues long. Germline V gene data show CDR1 as SQVTM and CDR2 as ANQGSEA.

This clone was observed a few times. This chain connects TRBV25-1 to TRBJ2-7; the D is unclear. The CDR3 sequence is 13 residues long. V lost 1 base to trimming and J lost 6 bases, with 10 bases between them. Germline V gene lookup returns CDR1 MGHDK and CDR2 SYGVNS. The CDR3 DNA follows: TGTGCCAGCAGTGAATTTGCGACTTCCGAGCAGTACTTC. Translated: CASSEFATSEQYF.

V is TRBV29-1 and J is TRBJ2-1, with 9 bases aligning to TRBD1. The V gene's germline CDR1 is SQVTM and CDR2 ANQGSEA. The ends lost 3 bases at V and 4 bases at J; junction bases unmatched: 4. CDR3 length: 14 residues. The CDR3 reads CSVDTGQGYNEQFF. CDR3 in DNA: TGCAGCGTTGACACCGGACAGGGGTACAATGAGCAGTTCTTC.

The count of this clone is one. V usage is TRBV5-4 and J usage is TRBJ2-2; D unclear. The CDR3 has 14 amino acids. Germline V gene lookup returns CDR1 SGHNT and CDR2 YYREEE (reference sequence). V lost 0 bases to trimming and J lost 1 base, with 4 bases between them. This CDR3 is CASSLEQNTGELFF. DNA of the CDR3: TGTGCCAGCAGCTTGGAGCAGAACACCGGGGAGCTGTTTTTT.

This chain links TRBV7-6 with TRBJ2-7; no definite D call. This CDR3 is built from 14 residues. V dropped 5 bases and J dropped 1 base, with 12 bases sitting between them. The germline V gene encodes CDR1 SGHVS and CDR2 FNYEAQ. CDR3 bases: TGTGCCAGCAGCCCTGCCCCACTTTCCTACGAGCAGTACTTC. Residues: CASSPAPLSYEQYF.

CDR3: CASSYSLARTYEQYF. CDR3 nucleotides: TGTGCCAGCAGTTACTCACTAGCTCGCACCTACGAGCAGTACTTC. The chain joins TRBV6-5 to TRBJ2-7; weak D call: TRBD2 (6 bases). Germline lookup yields CDR1 MNHEY and CDR2 SVGAGI. The CDR3 loop spans 15 amino acids. V lost 0 bases and J lost 2, with 11 bases in between.

CDR3 coding DNA: TGTGCCAGCAGCGCGACTAGCGGGGGGGACGATGAGCAGTTCTTC. This encodes CASSATSGGDDEQFF. The rearrangement links TRBV6-4 to TRBJ2-1, with 14 bases identical to TRBD2. Trimming took 6 bases from V and 8 from J; bases not matched to a gene: 6. Germline CDR1 reads MRHNA; CDR2 reads SNTAGT. This CDR3 spans 15 amino acids.

The gene calls are TRBV14 and TRBJ2-7; D remains ambiguous. The CDR3 has 13 residues. CDR1 is SGHDN, CDR2 FVKESK, per germline. Trimming removed 4 bases at V and 0 bases at J, with 7 bases between. The CDR3 spells CASSLATSYEQYF. Here the CDR3 DNA reads TGTGCCAGCAGCCTGGCCACCTCCTACGAGCAGTACTTC.

The chain uses TRBV6-5 and TRBJ1-2; the match to TRBD1 covers 8 bases. Per germline, CDR1 MNHEY and CDR2 SVGAGI. The CDR3 extends over 15 amino acids. V shed 2 bases and J 7 bases; nucleotides not matched to a gene: 9. CDR3 region: CASSYSSGGGVGYTF. In DNA, the CDR3 is TGTGCCAGCAGTTACAGTTCAGGGGGCGGCGTTGGCTACACCTTC.

Worth noting for this clone: This may be a read error, as it is one base from a much larger clone. Other DNA sequences within the sample encode an identical CDR3. The rearrangement joins TRBV6-1 to TRBJ2-2, with 9 bases aligning to TRBD1. The CDR3 is made up of 14 amino acids. The germline CDR1 and CDR2 sequences are MNHNS and SASEGT. V shed 3 bases, J shed 5 bases, and the junction held 1 base outside the gene matches. This CDR3 reads CASSETGGTGELFF. For the CDR3, the DNA is TGTGCCAGCAGTGAGACAGGGGGTACCGGGGAGCTGTTTTTT.

The chain links TRBV7-2 to TRBJ2-1, with D perhaps matching TRBD2 (5 bases). The CDR3 runs 14 residues. Germline loops: CDR1 SGHTA, CDR2 FQGNSA. The V end was cut by 5 bases, the J end by 5 bases, with 13 bases between. CDR3 amino acids: CASSPLQEDNEQFF. DNA of the CDR3: TGTGCCAGCAGCCCCCTCCAGGAGGACAATGAGCAGTTCTTC.

The gene calls are TRBV10-2 and TRBJ2-7; 7 bases line up with TRBD1. CDR1 is WSHSY and CDR2 is SAAADI in the germline V gene. The J segment lost 6 bases and the V segment lost 2 bases, leaving 7 bases of the junction unmatched. The CDR3 totals 14 residues. The CDR3 spells CASSEDREFSEQYF. The CDR3 DNA follows: TGCGCCAGCAGTGAGGACAGGGAATTCAGCGAGCAGTACTTC.

The chain uses TRBV6-5 and TRBJ2-5; 9 bases map to TRBD2. The V and J ends lost 2 bases and 4 bases, in that order; junction bases with no gene match: 5. The CDR3 sequence is 15 residues long. Germline values: CDR1 MNHEY, CDR2 SVGAGI. Here the CDR3 reads CASSYARGGRETQYF. The CDR3 coding sequence is TGTGCCAGCAGTTACGCGCGGGGGGGTCGAGAGACCCAGTACTTC.

This clone was seen a handful of times. V and J are TRBV6-6 and TRBJ2-2; tentative D call: TRBD2 (6 bases). The germline V gene has CDR1 MNHNY and CDR2 SVGAGI (reference sequence). There are 13 residues in the CDR3. The V and J ends lost 8 bases and 3 bases respectively, with 10 bases between them. The CDR3 reads CASCGEDTGELFF. The CDR3 DNA follows: TGTGCCAGCTGCGGGGAGGACACCGGGGAGCTGTTTTTT.